This section outlines one T cell receptor beta chain sequence together with its context. No antigen is known for it. V lost 6 bases and J lost 4, with 12 bases in between. This CDR3 has 13 amino acids. The germline CDR1 and CDR2 sequences are MDHEN and SYDVKM. The data stem from a study of cytomegalovirus exposure and HLA in healthy donors. General study points: The study designated 150 or so TCR beta chains cytomegalovirus-associated. According to a later analysis, TCR clusters from the first cohort tended to co-occur in the roughly 120 validation repertoires. In vitro confirmation showed a few CMV-associated chains to be CMV antigen specific. It was reportedly the case that the classifier diagnosed cytomegalovirus status with high specificity and sensitivity.

Only in-frame clones appear in the TCRdb table, and some are missing; sequencing was by immunoSEQ multiplex PCR. This table has around 190,000 clones, around nine tenths appearing once. The sequenced sample consisted of PBMCs. The source is a man between 25 and 39 years old in good health and CMV-seropositive. J is TRBJ1-1 and V is TRBV28; D is ambiguous. CDR3 nucleotides: TGTGCCAGCAGCCCGAGTAAGGGCACTGAAGCTTTCTTT. Protein sequence: CASSPSKGTEAFF.